The 29 T cell receptor beta chains reported below all come from one sample, sequenced in a study of graft-versus-host responses after intestinal transplantation. Produced via immunoSEQ multiplex PCR; TCRdb's table is partial and in-frame only. The data contain approximately 9,000 clones, 25% to 30% of them singletons. Specimen: alloreactive CD4+ T cells from a mixed lymphocyte reaction culture, collected before intestinal transplant. Subset defined: CFSE-low proliferating T cells sorted from roughly six-day pre-transplant mixed lymphocyte reaction (GvH or HvG direction). Receptor source: a human patient who received an intestinal transplant.

The rearrangement uses TRBV4-1 and TRBJ2-7; TRBD2 agrees at 7 bases. The CDR3 is 14 amino acids. Trimming at V came to 1 base and at J to 3 bases, leaving 3 bases not matched to a gene. The germline V gene has CDR1 MGHRA and CDR2 YSYEKL. Here the CDR3 reads CASSQGEGFYEQYF. In DNA form, the CDR3 reads TGCGCCAGCAGCCAAGGGGAGGGGTTCTACGAGCAGTACTTC.

CDR3 loop: CASSVGYNEQFF. CDR3 nucleotide sequence: TGTGCCAGCAGTGTAGGGTACAATGAGCAGTTCTTC. The chain uses TRBV6-1 and TRBJ2-1, with D uncertain. In germline, CDR1 is MNHNS, CDR2 SASEGT. Between the trimmed V and J ends, which lost 4 bases and 4 bases, there was a span of 5 bases. This CDR3 is 12 amino acids long.

This clone ranks as medium-sized (0.01 to 0.1%). V gene TRBV11-2 combines with J gene TRBJ1-4; tentatively, D is TRBD1 (5 bases). Trimming took 5 bases from V and 3 from J, leaving 13 bases between them. The CDR3 is 15 amino acids. Germline CDR1 is SGHAT and CDR2 is FQNNGV. The DNA of the CDR3 is TGTGCCAGCAGCGGCTCAGGGCTCTCTAATGAAAAACTGTTTTTT. Protein sequence: CASSGSGLSNEKLFF.

This chain connects TRBV7-8 to TRBJ2-6, with D unresolved. Germline V lookup: CDR1 SGHVS, CDR2 FQNEAQ. Trimming pared 1 base from V and 0 bases from J, leaving 7 bases between. The CDR3 covers 16 residues. CDR3 coding DNA: TGTGCCAGCAGCTTAGGGTATCCCTCTGGGGCCAACGTCCTGACTTTC. This translates into CASSLGYPSGANVLTF.

There are a few counts of this clone. The same CDR3 arises from other DNA sequences in this sample as well. V and J are TRBV4-1 and TRBJ2-7; TRBD2 aligns across 7 bases. The CDR3 has 15 residues. Per germline, CDR1 MGHRA and CDR2 YSYEKL. The junction had 3 bases not matched to a gene; V was cut back by 0 bases and J by 1 base. The CDR3 loop is CASSQETSVSYEQYF. CDR3 coding DNA: TGCGCCAGCAGCCAAGAAACTAGCGTATCCTACGAGCAGTACTTC.

The sample holds a few counts of this clone. This chain joins TRBV4-1 and TRBJ2-7; TRBD1 is a possible D gene (5 bases). Trimming stripped 0 bases from V and 3 bases from J, with 15 bases between. The CDR3 is 16 amino acids. Germline-derived CDR1 and CDR2 are MGHRA and YSYEKL. The CDR3 is CASSQDPGHTYYEQYF. For the CDR3, the DNA is TGCGCCAGCAGCCAAGATCCCGGACACACCTACTACGAGCAGTACTTC.

This clone is judged medium-sized. The chain links TRBV4-1 to TRBJ2-7; 9 bases line up with TRBD1. This CDR3 has 14 amino acids. The ends lost 1 base at V and 4 bases at J; junction bases unmatched: 2. From germline, CDR1 is MGHRA and CDR2 YSYEKL. The CDR3 nucleotides are TGCGCCAGCAGCCAAGGGGGGACAGGGTACGAGCAGTACTTC. This translates into CASSQGGTGYEQYF.

This clone was counted only a few times. This chain connects TRBV7-6 to TRBJ1-1, with unresolved D. Germline CDR1 and CDR2: SGHVS and FNYEAQ. Trimming took 4 bases from V and 9 from J, leaving 24 bases between them. The CDR3 runs 16 residues. CDR3 loop: CASSCTEDGSFGKAFF. For the CDR3, the DNA is TGTGCCAGCAGCTGTACTGAGGACGGATCATTTGGGAAAGCTTTCTTT.

This clone qualifies as medium-sized. The chain has TRBV2 and TRBJ1-4, with no clear D. The V end lost 3 bases, the J end lost 0 bases, and 5 bases lay between the germline ends. Germline V gene sequence: CDR1 SNHLY, CDR2 FYNNEI. The CDR3 length is 14 residues. CDR3 DNA: TGTGCCAGCAGTGACGAACCAACTAATGAAAAACTGTTTTTT. Protein sequence: CASSDEPTNEKLFF. Full variable domain (remainder filled in from reference TRBV2 and TRBJ1-4): EPEVTQTPSHQVTQMGQEVILRCVPISNHLYFYWYRQILGQKVEFLVSFYNNEISEKSEIFDDQFSVERPDGSNFTLKIRSTKLEDSAMYFCASSDEPTNEKLFFGSGTQLSVL.

This clone is judged medium-sized (0.01 to 0.1%). The chain has TRBV5-1 and TRBJ2-1; TRBD2 matches at 11 bases. Germline assignment: CDR1 SGHRS and CDR2 YFSETQ. The CDR3 runs to 17 residues. Trimming cost V 1 base and J 2 bases; bases outside gene matches: 5. CDR3 DNA: TGCGCCAGCAGCTTGTGGGCTAGCGGGGGGACCTACAATGAGCAGTTCTTC. Amino acid sequence: CASSLWASGGTYNEQFF.

This clone turned up a few times. The chain uses TRBV7-9 and TRBJ2-7; 9 nucleotides align to TRBD2. The germline CDR1 and CDR2 sequences are SEHNR and FQNEAQ (reference sequence). The CDR3 length is 15 residues. V lost 3 bases and J lost 3; bases outside the gene matches: 6. CDR3 sequence: CASSFETSGVYEQYF. In DNA form, the CDR3 reads TGTGCCAGCAGCTTTGAGACTAGCGGAGTCTACGAGCAGTACTTC.

A few counts support this clone. The chain links TRBV6-6 to TRBJ1-1; D unclear. Germline V gene lookup returns CDR1 MNHNY and CDR2 SVGAGI (reference sequence). V lost 0 bases to trimming and J lost 0 bases, with 8 bases between them. The CDR3 sequence is 15 residues long. Written as DNA, the CDR3 is TGTGCCAGCAGTTACTCGGGCAGCATGAACACTGAAGCTTTCTTT. It specifies CASSYSGSMNTEAFF.

In nucleotides, the CDR3 is TGTGCCAGCAGCTCGAGGACAGGGGCGACCTACAATGAGCAGTTCTTC. Encoded protein: CASSSRTGATYNEQFF. V and J are TRBV7-9 and TRBJ2-1; 9 nucleotides agree with TRBD1. This CDR3 contains 16 residues. Germline V gene sequence: CDR1 SEHNR, CDR2 FQNEAQ (reference sequence). V shed 4 bases and J 2 bases; nucleotides not matched to a gene: 6.

The chain couples TRBV15 to TRBJ1-2; D call uncertain. Trimming shortened V by 0 bases and J by 4 bases, and 15 bases separated the two germline ends. Germline V lookup: CDR1 LNHNV, CDR2 YYDKDF (reference sequence). This CDR3 spans 16 amino acids. CDR3 sequence: CATSRDQENDAYGYTF. The CDR3 DNA reads TGTGCCACCAGCAGAGACCAGGAGAACGACGCCTATGGCTACACCTTC. Full variable domain (rest looked up from reference TRBV15 and TRBJ1-2): DAMVIQNPRYQVTQFGKPVTLSCSQTLNHNVMYWYQQKSSQAPKLLFHYYDKDFNNEADTPDNFQSRRPNTSFCFLDIRSPGLGDTAMYLCATSRDQENDAYGYTFGSGTRLTVV.

The chain recombines TRBV4-1 with TRBJ2-2; 9 bases line up with TRBD2. Germline trimming cut 1 base from V and 7 bases from J; bases unmatched to any gene: 4. This CDR3 is 15 amino acids long. Germline V lookup: CDR1 MGHRA, CDR2 YSYEKL. CDR3 amino acids: CASSQGTSDGGELFF. CDR3 bases: TGCGCCAGCAGCCAAGGGACTAGCGATGGCGGGGAGCTGTTTTTT.

The chain carries TRBV28 and TRBJ2-1; D may be TRBD2 (6 bases). Per germline, CDR1 MDHEN and CDR2 SYDVKM. V gave up 5 bases and J gave up 2 bases, with 13 bases separating them. The CDR3 runs 15 residues. This CDR3 reads CASSPRPGAYNEQFF. The CDR3 DNA reads as TGTGCCAGCAGTCCCCGGCCGGGAGCCTACAATGAGCAGTTCTTC.

V gene TRBV11-2 combines with J gene TRBJ2-2; 9 bases are shared with TRBD1. The CDR3 has 17 amino acids. CDR1 SGHAT and CDR2 FQNNGV come from the germline V gene. V dropped 5 bases and J dropped 5; count of bases not matched to a gene: 12. CDR3 nucleotide sequence: TGTGCCAGCAGCCTGCCCCGGGACAGGGTGAATACCGGGGAGCTGTTTTTT. Translated, it gives CASSLPRDRVNTGELFF. Based on the CDR3 plus reference TRBV11-2 and TRBJ2-2, the full variable domain is EAGVAQSPRYKIIEKRQSVAFWCNPISGHATLYWYQQILGQGPKLLIQFQNNGVVDDSQLPKDRFSAERLKGVDSTLKIQPAKLEDSAVYLCASSLPRDRVNTGELFFGEGSRLTVL.

The genes are TRBV13 and TRBJ2-1, with 10 bases fitting TRBD2. This CDR3 contains 15 residues. The V segment lost 5 bases and the J segment 6 bases; nucleotides outside the gene matches: 7. Germline V gene data show CDR1 as PRHDT and CDR2 as FYEKMQ (reference sequence). The CDR3 protein is CASSDLGLASNEQFF. CDR3 nucleotide sequence: TGTGCCAGCAGCGACCTGGGACTAGCGAGCAATGAGCAGTTCTTC.

This clone is medium-sized (0.01 to 0.1%) in the sample. The gene calls are TRBV2 and TRBJ2-6; 10 nucleotides align to TRBD2. The V gene's germline CDR1 is SNHLY and CDR2 FYNNEI. The CDR3 extends over 17 amino acids. Germline trimming cut 6 bases from V and 0 bases from J; bases unmatched to any gene: 5. CDR3 bases: TGTGCCAGCAGCCTCCTAGCGGGGGACTCTGGGGCCAACGTCCTGACTTTC. Residues: CASSLLAGDSGANVLTF.

Only a few counts were recorded for this clone. The chain joins TRBV19 to TRBJ1-4, with D perhaps matching TRBD1 (5 bases). CDR3 length: 15 amino acids. Germline-derived CDR1 and CDR2 are LNHDA and SQIVND (reference sequence). Between the trimmed V and J ends, which lost 3 bases and 8 bases, there was a span of 16 bases. The chain's CDR3 is CASSIGWGVFEKLFF. The CDR3, as DNA: TGTGCCAGTAGTATTGGTTGGGGGGTTTTCGAAAAACTGTTTTTT.

The rearrangement joins TRBV5-1 to TRBJ2-7; either TRBD1 or TRBD2 may supply D (5 bases each). The CDR3 contains 16 residues. Trimming removed 0 bases from V and 0 bases from J, with 13 bases in between. Germline CDR1 and CDR2: SGHRS and YFSETQ. The CDR3 loop reads CASSLGLGASSYEQYF. The CDR3 DNA reads TGCGCCAGCAGCTTGGGACTCGGGGCTAGCTCCTACGAGCAGTACTTC.

This chain links TRBV27 with TRBJ2-3, with a tentative D call TRBD1 (6 bases). The CDR3 runs 15 residues. The germline V gene has CDR1 MNHEY and CDR2 SMNVEV (reference sequence). The germline V and J ends were trimmed by 2 bases and 1 base, with 10 bases remaining between them. CDR3 sequence: CASSLVPGGTDTQYF. For the CDR3, the DNA is TGTGCCAGCAGTTTAGTTCCAGGGGGCACAGATACGCAGTATTTT.

This clone appeared a few times. The rearrangement joins TRBV6-5 to TRBJ1-1; no reliable D call. This CDR3 is 12 amino acids long. Germline CDR1 reads MNHEY; CDR2 reads SVGAGI. Between the trimmed V and J ends, which lost 6 bases and 1 base, there was a span of 6 bases. Written as DNA, the CDR3 is TGTGCCAGCAGCAGGACGAACACTGAAGCTTTCTTT. Translating gives CASSRTNTEAFF.

The table lists this clone with a few counts. In nucleotides, the CDR3 is TGTGCCAGCAGTTTTTCGGGGGAGCTAAACATTCAGTACTTC. The encoded protein is CASSFSGELNIQYF. The rearrangement joins TRBV27 to TRBJ2-4; maybe TRBD2 (6 bases). The CDR3 contains 14 residues. The V and J ends lost 3 bases and 6 bases respectively, with 12 bases between them. The germline gives CDR1 MNHEY, CDR2 SMNVEV (reference sequence).

The CDR3 reads CASSLSTGSEAFF. The DNA of the CDR3 is TGTGCCAGCAGTTTATCAACAGGGTCTGAAGCTTTCTTT. The chain carries TRBV27 and TRBJ1-1, with D possibly being TRBD1 (6 bases). CDR1 and CDR2 (germline): MNHEY, SMNVEV (reference sequence). The ends were cut back, 0 bases at V and 6 bases at J, with 8 bases in the middle. There are 13 residues in the CDR3.

This clone is medium-sized within its sample. The chain links TRBV7-9 to TRBJ2-7; TRBD2 agrees at 8 bases. The ends lost 1 base at V and 4 bases at J; junction bases unmatched: 6. Germline V lookup: CDR1 SEHNR, CDR2 FQNEAQ (reference sequence). This CDR3 spans 15 amino acids. CDR3 nucleotides: TGTGCCAGCAGCTTAGGAGCGGGAGCCTTGTACGAGCAGTACTTC. It translates to CASSLGAGALYEQYF.

This clone was seen a few times. The chain couples TRBV6-5 to TRBJ2-1; D is perhaps TRBD1 (6 bases). The length of the CDR3 is 15 residues. Germline-derived CDR1 and CDR2 are MNHEY and SVGAGI. Trimming stripped 4 bases from V and 2 bases from J, with 12 bases between. In DNA form, the CDR3 reads TGTGCCAGCAGTTCCGGGACATCCGCCTACAATGAGCAGTTCTTC. It translates to CASSSGTSAYNEQFF.

The chain's CDR3 is CASSLLQNTEAFF. The CDR3 coding sequence is TGTGCCAGCAGTTTGTTGCAGAACACTGAAGCTTTCTTT. This chain uses TRBV27 with TRBJ1-1; no reliable D call. Per the germline V gene, CDR1 is MNHEY and CDR2 is SMNVEV (reference sequence). CDR3 length: 13 amino acids. Trimming shortened V by 3 bases and J by 1 base, and 6 bases separated the two germline ends.

The rearrangement links TRBV15 to TRBJ2-7; D is unresolved. CDR1 and CDR2 (germline): LNHNV, YYDKDF (reference sequence). V lost 1 base and J lost 3, with 7 bases in between. The CDR3 spans 13 residues. In nucleotides, the CDR3 is TGTGCCACCAGCAGAGGGTCTCTCTACGAGCAGTACTTC. Protein sequence: CATSRGSLYEQYF.